These 22 T cell receptor beta chains were sequenced from one sample in a study of T cells after posttransplantation cyclophosphamide. Assay used: immunoSEQ multiplex PCR; TCRdb lists only in-frame clones, some missing. The sample includes some 54,000 clones, approximately 94% of them seen just once. Sequenced material: PBMCs. These TCRs come from a woman aged 30 to 39 in good health and a related stem cell transplant donor.

This sequence joins TRBV11-2 and TRBJ1-3; D unresolved. The V and J ends lost 0 bases and 0 bases respectively, with 12 bases between them. This CDR3 has 17 amino acids. CDR1 SGHAT and CDR2 FQNNGV come from the germline V gene. Here the CDR3 DNA reads TGTGCCAGCAGCTTAGACAGAGGAAGCCTCTCTGGAAACACCATATATTTT. The encoded protein is CASSLDRGSLSGNTIYF.

The chain combines TRBV12-5 with TRBJ2-1, with D possibly TRBD2 on 6 matching bases. V shed 1 base and J shed 0 bases, with 7 bases lying between them. This CDR3 has 15 residues. Germline CDR1 is LGHNT and CDR2 is FRNRAP. The CDR3 nucleotides read TGTGCTAGTGGTTTGGGGGGGGTCTCCTACAATGAGCAGTTCTTC. This encodes CASGLGGVSYNEQFF.

This chain uses TRBV7-2 with TRBJ1-4, with 7 bases that match TRBD1. J gave up 4 bases and V 7 bases, and 6 bases lay outside the gene matches. Germline loops: CDR1 SGHTA, CDR2 FQGNSA. The CDR3 is made up of 14 amino acids. The CDR3 bases are TGTGCCAGCACCTCAGGGGGTTATAATGAAAAACTGTTTTTT. As protein: CASTSGGYNEKLFF.

This chain uses TRBV4-2 with TRBJ2-3; 7 nucleotides align to TRBD1. The V and J ends lost 4 bases and 4 bases, in that order; junction bases with no gene match: 2. The CDR3 consists of 13 residues. The V gene's germline CDR1 is LGHNA and CDR2 YNFKEQ. The CDR3 DNA is TGTGCCAGCAGCCGGGACAGCCCAGATACGCAGTATTTT. Translating gives CASSRDSPDTQYF.

Details on this clone: One junction end disagrees with the germline gene, perhaps due to a read error. This sequence joins TRBV10-1 and TRBJ1-6; tentatively, D is TRBD1 (5 bases). The CDR3 loop spans 14 amino acids. Germline CDR1 is WNHNN and CDR2 is SYGVQD (reference sequence). CDR3 DNA: TGCGCCAACAGTGAAAGTCAGGGTGTATCACCCCTCCACTTT. Amino acid sequence: CANSESQGVSPLHF.

This chain connects TRBV27 to TRBJ1-1, with D perhaps TRBD1 (5 bases). This CDR3 is 13 amino acids long. V was cut by 4 bases and J by 2 bases, with 8 bases left in between. Germline CDR1 is MNHEY and CDR2 is SMNVEV (reference sequence). CDR3 region: CASSSGLNTEAFF. CDR3 sequence (DNA): TGTGCCAGCAGTTCAGGGCTTAACACTGAAGCTTTCTTT.

This chain uses TRBV19 with TRBJ1-2; perhaps TRBD1 as D (6 bases). Trimming cost V 4 bases and J 3 bases, with 27 bases left between them. Germline V gene sequence: CDR1 LNHDA, CDR2 SQIVND (reference sequence). The CDR3 has 19 amino acids. CDR3 sequence reads: CASSNPQGFTGARDYGYTF. The CDR3 DNA reads as TGTGCCAGTAGTAACCCCCAGGGGTTTACCGGGGCGAGGGACTATGGCTACACCTTC.

The V and J genes are TRBV5-8 and TRBJ2-7; a possible D gene is TRBD2 (5 bases). With 0 bases removed from V and 0 bases from J, the gap between germline ends came to 7 bases. Germline CDR1 is SGHTS and CDR2 is YDEGEE. CDR3 length: 14 residues. CDR3 nucleotide sequence: TGTGCCAGCAGCTTGGAAGGGAGCTCCTACGAGCAGTACTTC. It yields the protein CASSLEGSSYEQYF.

This rearrangement joins TRBV4-3 to TRBJ2-7, with 10 bases aligning to TRBD1. The CDR3 contains 14 residues. V was clipped by 4 bases and J by 6 bases; unmatched bases: 6. The germline CDR1 and CDR2 sequences are LGHNA and YSLEER. CDR3 loop: CASSRWTGGVEQYF. CDR3 sequence (DNA): TGCGCCAGCAGCCGTTGGACAGGGGGGGTCGAGCAGTACTTC.

This chain uses TRBV23-1 with TRBJ2-1, with 7 bases that match TRBD2. TRBV23-1 is an ORF for which the function is uncertain. The V gene end was trimmed by 2 bases and the J gene end by 4 bases; junction bases not matched to a gene: 5. The CDR3 length is 15 residues. The CDR3 DNA follows: TGCGCCAGCAGTCAAGGGACTACCAATTACAATGAGCAGTTCTTC. This encodes CASSQGTTNYNEQFF.

This clone was seen a handful of times. V gene TRBV2 combines with J gene TRBJ1-2; 8 positions match TRBD1. The CDR3 loop spans 14 amino acids. Germline CDR1 reads SNHLY; CDR2 reads FYNNEI. V dropped 3 bases and J dropped 1; count of bases not matched to a gene: 1. The CDR3 nucleotides read TGTGCCAGCAGTGAGGGACAGGTTAACTATGGCTACACCTTC. It yields the protein CASSEGQVNYGYTF.

V gene TRBV7-9 combines with J gene TRBJ1-1; 8 bases line up with TRBD1. Germline V lookup: CDR1 SEHNR, CDR2 FQNEAQ (reference sequence). The CDR3 sequence is 14 residues long. The ends lost 3 bases at V and 2 bases at J; junction bases unmatched: 2. The CDR3 nucleotides read TGTGCCAGCAGCTTGGGACAGGCAAACACTGAAGCTTTCTTT. Protein: CASSLGQANTEAFF. The full variable domain, rest sourced from reference TRBV7-9 and TRBJ1-1, is DTGVSQNPRHKITKRGQNVTFRCDPISEHNRLYWYRQTLGQGPEFLTYFQNEAQLEKSRLLSDRFSAERPKGSFSTLEIQRTEQGDSAMYLCASSLGQANTEAFFGQGTRLTVV.

This chain uses TRBV7-9 with TRBJ1-3; no firm D call. CDR1 SEHNR and CDR2 FQNEAQ come from the germline V gene (reference sequence). The CDR3 sequence is 13 residues long. V gave up 5 bases and J gave up 7 bases, with 12 bases separating them. The CDR3 DNA is TGTGCCAGCAGCCAGTCGGCAGCGAACACCATATATTTT. Protein sequence: CASSQSAANTIYF.

The CDR3 nucleotides read TGTGCCAGCAGACCCTCGGGGGAGAACACTGAAGCTTTCTTT. It encodes CASRPSGENTEAFF. The chain recombines TRBV2 with TRBJ1-1, with D possibly matching TRBD1 (5 bases). V lost 6 bases to trimming and J lost 1 base, with 12 bases between them. From germline, CDR1 is SNHLY and CDR2 FYNNEI. This CDR3 region has 14 residues.

J is TRBJ1-5 and V is TRBV6-5, with 9 bases that match TRBD1. V lost 5 bases to trimming and J lost 6 bases; unmatched junction nucleotides: 2. CDR1 and CDR2 (germline): MNHEY, SVGAGI. There are 13 residues in the CDR3. CDR3 nucleotide sequence: TGTGCCAGCAGTGGACAGGGGAGTCAGCCCCAGCATTTT. Its protein product is CASSGQGSQPQHF.

This chain uses TRBV6-1 with TRBJ1-6, with D possibly being TRBD1 (5 bases). CDR1 MNHNS and CDR2 SASEGT come from the germline V gene. V shed 10 bases and J shed 10 bases, with 23 bases lying between them. The CDR3 is 15 amino acids. This CDR3 reads CATMGGMGLKSPLHF. The CDR3 bases are TGTGCCACCATGGGGGGGATGGGGTTAAAGTCACCCCTCCACTTT.

The chain combines TRBV6-5 with TRBJ1-2; tentative D call: TRBD1 (5 bases). From germline, CDR1 is MNHEY and CDR2 SVGAGI. V gave up 6 bases and J gave up 4 bases, with 18 bases separating them. There are 15 residues in the CDR3. The CDR3 nucleotides are TGTGCCAGCAGGCCCCGGCAGGGCCGAGGCTATGGCTACACCTTC. It specifies CASRPRQGRGYGYTF.

In this sample, this clone turned up once. This chain uses TRBV19 with TRBJ2-3; TRBD1 matches 7 bases. Germline V gives CDR1 LNHDA, CDR2 SQIVND (reference sequence). This CDR3 has 15 amino acids. After removal of 1 base from V and 9 bases from J, the junction contained 10 bases not matched to a gene. The CDR3 DNA reads as TGTGCCAGTAGTATAGTGGGACAGCCCGGGTTGACGCAGTATTTT. Protein product: CASSIVGQPGLTQYF.

V is TRBV6-1 and J is TRBJ1-2; 10 bases match TRBD1. V dropped 3 bases and J dropped 7; count of bases not matched to a gene: 11. Per the germline V gene, CDR1 is MNHNS and CDR2 is SASEGT. This CDR3 spans 16 amino acids. The CDR3 nucleotides are TGTGCCAGCAGTGAGGTGGTTGACAGGGGGCCCCTTGGCTACACCTTC. Encoded protein: CASSEVVDRGPLGYTF.

The chain has TRBV10-3 and TRBJ1-2; D is perhaps TRBD1 (5 bases). This CDR3 spans 15 amino acids. Germline-derived CDR1 and CDR2 are ENHRY and SYGVKD. With 0 bases removed from V and 4 bases from J, the gap between germline ends came to 12 bases. CDR3 in DNA: TGTGCCATCAGTGAGTCATGGGACTCCTTCTATGGCTACACCTTC. It specifies CAISESWDSFYGYTF.

The gene calls are TRBV13 and TRBJ2-3; unclear D gene. Germline V gene lookup returns CDR1 PRHDT and CDR2 FYEKMQ (reference sequence). This CDR3 is built from 13 residues. Trimming took 0 bases from V and 3 from J, leaving 4 bases between them. CDR3 sequence: CASSLGRTDTQYF. The CDR3 DNA is TGTGCCAGCAGCTTAGGTCGGACAGATACGCAGTATTTT.

This clone came up a few times. Here the CDR3 DNA reads TGTGCCAGCTCACCTCAGTCCAAGGAGCAGTACTTC. Translation: CASSPQSKEQYF. The V call is TRBV18, the J call TRBJ2-7; D remains ambiguous. The V end was cut by 3 bases, the J end by 7 bases, with 10 bases between. Per germline, CDR1 KGHSH and CDR2 LQKENI. The CDR3 length is 12 residues. Supplemented by reference TRBV18 and TRBJ2-7, the full variable domain reads NAGVMQNPRHLVRRRGQEARLRCSPMKGHSHVYWYRQLPEEGLKFMVYLQKENIIDESGMPKERFSAEFPKEGPSILRIQQVVRGDSAAYFCASSPQSKEQYFGPGTRLTVT.